This T cell receptor beta chain was observed in a study of OX40 agonist ivuxolimab in advanced cancers. Study-wide findings and caveats: On average, CD8+ T cells showed a greater number of expanded clones than CD4+.

Autoimmune disease history or systemic immunosuppression excluded patients. The V gene's germline CDR1 is MNHNY and CDR2 SVGAGI (reference sequence). Trimming shortened V by 6 bases and J by 6 bases, and 12 bases separated the two germline ends. The CDR3 contains 13 residues. The table came from immunoSEQ multiplex PCR; TCRdb's copy has only in-frame clones and leaves some out. In the table there are about 42,000 clones, 85% to 90% of which are singletons. A note on this clone: Its antigen is not known.

The starting material was CD4+ or CD8+ T cells sorted from blood, obtained in a trial of the OX40 agonist ivuxolimab. The V call is TRBV6-6, the J call TRBJ1-3; D ambiguous. The sequence came from an adult with an advanced solid tumor such as melanoma, head and neck, liver or kidney cancer. The CDR3: CASSEQIPNTIYF. The CDR3 region has the DNA TGTGCCAGCAGCGAACAGATACCAAACACCATATATTTT.